This T cell receptor (beta chain) was profiled in a study of beta chain features in type 1 diabetes. Sequencing targeted expressed TCRB transcripts, as all isolated RNA had been reverse transcribed. Clones were sequenced by immunoSEQ multiplex PCR, and TCRdb holds only the in-frame ones, with some missing. The sample shows 680,000 or so clones, roughly a sixth of them seen only once. Material: naive CD4+ T cells from blood. The origin of this receptor is a man younger than 30 in good health.

The CDR3 here is CASSLVSSGSADTQYF. In DNA form, the CDR3 reads TGTGCCAGCAGCTTAGTGTCTAGCGGGAGTGCAGATACGCAGTATTTT. This chain uses TRBV7-2 with TRBJ2-3; 10 nucleotides match TRBD2. Germline V gene lookup returns CDR1 SGHTA and CDR2 FQGNSA. CDR3 size: 16 residues. Germline trimming cut 1 base from V and 4 bases from J; bases unmatched to any gene: 5.